These T cell receptor beta chains were read from a single sample in a study of shared clonotypes between healthy human individuals. Profiled with immunoSEQ multiplex PCR; TCRdb holds only in-frame clones, not every one. The repertoire has roughly 850,000 clones, 90% to 98% of them found once; the top ten carry roughly 0.23%. What was sequenced was naive CD8+ T cells sorted from blood. These TCRs come from a man aged 25 to 45 in good health. Both conserved end residues are part of each CDR3. The order of the fields is V gene, D gene, J gene, CDR3 DNA, CDR3 protein. D genes are given only for firm matches.

>TRBV19|-|TRBJ2-7
TGTGCCAGCCGAGACATGGGACGCTACGAGCAGTACTTC
CASRDMGRYEQYF
>TRBV29-1|-|TRBJ2-1
TGCAGCGTTGAGCCGACCTGGACGCTGGAGCAGTTCTTC
CSVEPTWTLEQFF
>TRBV9|-|TRBJ2-3
TGTGCCAGCAGCGTAGCAGAGAATAAAGATACGCAGTATTTT
CASSVAENKDTQYF
>TRBV7-2|-|TRBJ2-5
TGTGCCAGCAGCTCCCCGACTCGCCTAGGTCCAGAGACCCAGTACTTC
CASSSPTRLGPETQYF
>TRBV5-6|-|TRBJ1-5
TGTGCCAGCAGCTTGGGGGATCAGCCCCAGCATTTT
CASSLGDQPQHF
>TRBV7-9|-|TRBJ2-7
TGTGCCAGCAGTCGAGGCCGGGACGGTGACTACGAGCAGTACTTC
CASSRGRDGDYEQYF
>TRBV6-5|-|TRBJ2-7
TGTGCCAGCAGGGAAACAGGATCGAACTACGAGCAGTACTTC
CASRETGSNYEQYF
>TRBV27|-|TRBJ1-1
TGTGCCAGCAGTTCACAGCCCCACACTGAAGCTTTCTTT
CASSSQPHTEAFF
>TRBV11-2|-|TRBJ2-1
TGTGCCAGCAGCCTGGGGGGAGCGGGCTACGGGAATGAGCAGTTCTTC
CASSLGGAGYGNEQFF
>TRBV7-5|-|TRBJ1-3
TGTGCCAGAAGCCCTAGAGGGGGGGAAGGGACTGGAAACACCATATATTTT
CARSPRGGEGTGNTIYF
>TRBV14|-|TRBJ2-7
TGTGCCAGCAGCCAAGAAGCGGACTACTACGAGCAGTACTTC
CASSQEADYYEQYF